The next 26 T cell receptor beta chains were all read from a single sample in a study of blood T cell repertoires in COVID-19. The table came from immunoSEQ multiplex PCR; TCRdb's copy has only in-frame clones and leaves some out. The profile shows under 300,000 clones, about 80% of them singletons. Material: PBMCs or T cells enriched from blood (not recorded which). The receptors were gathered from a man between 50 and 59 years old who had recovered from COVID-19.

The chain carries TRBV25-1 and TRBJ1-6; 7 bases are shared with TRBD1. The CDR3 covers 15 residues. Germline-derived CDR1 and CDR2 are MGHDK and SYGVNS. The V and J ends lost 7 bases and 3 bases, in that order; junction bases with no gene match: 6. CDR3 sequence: CASTRSGGYNSPLHF. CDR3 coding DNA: TGTGCCAGCACTAGATCAGGGGGCTATAATTCACCCCTCCACTTT.

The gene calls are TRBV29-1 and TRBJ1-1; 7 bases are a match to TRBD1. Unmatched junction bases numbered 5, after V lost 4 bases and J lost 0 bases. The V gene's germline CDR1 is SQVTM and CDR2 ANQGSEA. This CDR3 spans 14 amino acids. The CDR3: CSVGQGVMNTEAFF. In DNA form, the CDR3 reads TGCAGCGTTGGACAGGGAGTCATGAACACTGAAGCTTTCTTT.

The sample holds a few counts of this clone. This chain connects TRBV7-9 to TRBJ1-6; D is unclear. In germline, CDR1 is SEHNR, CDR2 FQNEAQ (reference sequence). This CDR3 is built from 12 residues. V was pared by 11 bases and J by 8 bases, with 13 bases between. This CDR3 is CALGGRDSPLHF. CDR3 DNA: TGTGCCCTCGGAGGCCGGGATTCACCCCTCCACTTT.

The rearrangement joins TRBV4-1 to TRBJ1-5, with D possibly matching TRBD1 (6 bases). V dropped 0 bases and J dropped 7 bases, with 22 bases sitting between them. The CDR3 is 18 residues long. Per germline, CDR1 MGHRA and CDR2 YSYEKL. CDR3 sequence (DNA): TGCGCCAGCAGCCAAGATAGGGCCTCAGGGGAAGGTGGGCAGCCCCAGCATTTT. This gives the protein CASSQDRASGEGGQPQHF.

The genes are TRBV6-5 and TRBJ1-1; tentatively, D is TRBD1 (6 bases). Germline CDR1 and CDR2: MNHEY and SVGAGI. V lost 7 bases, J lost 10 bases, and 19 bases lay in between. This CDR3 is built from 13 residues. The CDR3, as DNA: TGTGCCAGCACGAGAGGGGGGAGGGAATCAGCTTTCTTT. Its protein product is CASTRGGRESAFF.

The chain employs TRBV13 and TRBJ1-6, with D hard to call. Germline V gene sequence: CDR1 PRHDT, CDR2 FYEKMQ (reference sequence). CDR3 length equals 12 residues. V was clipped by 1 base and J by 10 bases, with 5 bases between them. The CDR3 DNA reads TGTGCCAGCAGCTTAGTACAGTCACCCCTCCACTTT. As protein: CASSLVQSPLHF.

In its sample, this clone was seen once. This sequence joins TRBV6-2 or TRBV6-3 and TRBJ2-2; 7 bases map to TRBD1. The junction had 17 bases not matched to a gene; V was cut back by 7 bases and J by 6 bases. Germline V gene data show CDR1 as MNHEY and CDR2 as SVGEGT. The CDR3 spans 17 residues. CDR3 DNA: TGTGCCAGCACCCCAGCGCGAGGGGGCGGTTTCTCCGGGGAGCTGTTTTTT. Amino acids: CASTPARGGGFSGELFF.

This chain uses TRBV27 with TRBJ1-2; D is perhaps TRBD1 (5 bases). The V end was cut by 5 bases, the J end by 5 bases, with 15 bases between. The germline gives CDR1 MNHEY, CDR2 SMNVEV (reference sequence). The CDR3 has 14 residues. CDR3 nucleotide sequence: TGTGCCAGCAGTCCCGGTATGGGGGGGTATGGCTACACCTTC. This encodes CASSPGMGGYGYTF.

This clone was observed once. DNA of the CDR3: TGCGCCAGCAGCCTAGAAACCGGGCGGGAAGCTACCCGCGGTGAGCAGTTCTTC. This sequence encodes CASSLETGREATRGEQFF. The rearrangement joins TRBV5-1 to TRBJ2-1; D may be TRBD2 (6 bases). Germline V gene data show CDR1 as SGHRS and CDR2 as YFSETQ. Trimming stripped 4 bases from V and 9 bases from J, with 29 bases between. This CDR3 is 18 amino acids long. The full variable domain, its missing parts supplied by reference TRBV5-1 and TRBJ2-1, is KAGVTQTPRYLIKTRGQQVTLSCSPISGHRSVSWYQQTPGQGLQFLFEYFSETQRNKGNFPGRFSGRQFSNSRSEMNVSTLELGDSALYLCASSLETGREATRGEQFFGPGTRLTVL.

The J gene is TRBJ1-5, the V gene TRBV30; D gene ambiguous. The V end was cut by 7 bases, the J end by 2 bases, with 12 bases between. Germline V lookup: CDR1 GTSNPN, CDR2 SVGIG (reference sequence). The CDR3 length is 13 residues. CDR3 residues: CASAVAGNQPQHF. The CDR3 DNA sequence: TGTGCCTCAGCCGTTGCGGGCAATCAGCCCCAGCATTTT.

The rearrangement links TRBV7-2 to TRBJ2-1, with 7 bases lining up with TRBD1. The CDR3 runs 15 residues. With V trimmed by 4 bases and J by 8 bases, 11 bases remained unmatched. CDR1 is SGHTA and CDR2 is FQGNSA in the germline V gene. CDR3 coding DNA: TGTGCCAGCAGCTCCTCGGGACAGCTGGGGGATGAGCAGTTCTTC. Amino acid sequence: CASSSSGQLGDEQFF.

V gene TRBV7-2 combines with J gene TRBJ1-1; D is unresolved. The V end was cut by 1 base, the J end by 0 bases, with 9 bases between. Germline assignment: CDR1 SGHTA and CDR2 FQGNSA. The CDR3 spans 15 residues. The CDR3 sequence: CASSLVTDMNTEAFF. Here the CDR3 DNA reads TGTGCCAGCAGCTTAGTAACAGACATGAACACTGAAGCTTTCTTT.

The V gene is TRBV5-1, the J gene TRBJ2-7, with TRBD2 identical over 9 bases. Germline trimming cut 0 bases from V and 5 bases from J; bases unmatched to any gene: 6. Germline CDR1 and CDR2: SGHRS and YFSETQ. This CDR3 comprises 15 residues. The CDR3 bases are TGCGCCAGCAGCTTGGCGCTAGCGGGGCAGAACGAGCAGTACTTC. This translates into CASSLALAGQNEQYF.

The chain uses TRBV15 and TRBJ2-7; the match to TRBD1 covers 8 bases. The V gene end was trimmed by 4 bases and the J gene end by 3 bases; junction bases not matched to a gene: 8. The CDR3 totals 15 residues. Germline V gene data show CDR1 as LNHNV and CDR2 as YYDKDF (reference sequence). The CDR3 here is CATSNPGQALYEQYF. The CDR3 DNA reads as TGTGCCACCAGCAACCCGGGACAGGCCCTCTACGAGCAGTACTTC. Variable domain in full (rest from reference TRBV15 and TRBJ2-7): DAMVIQNPRYQVTQFGKPVTLSCSQTLNHNVMYWYQQKSSQAPKLLFHYYDKDFNNEADTPDNFQSRRPNTSFCFLDIRSPGLGDTAMYLCATSNPGQALYEQYFGPGTRLTVT.

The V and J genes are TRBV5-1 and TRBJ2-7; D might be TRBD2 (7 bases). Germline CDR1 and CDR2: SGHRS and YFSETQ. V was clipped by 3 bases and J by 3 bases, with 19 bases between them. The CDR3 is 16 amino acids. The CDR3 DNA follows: TGCGCCAGCAGCTCGGGGGGCCTCGAACGGAGCTACGAGCAGTACTTC. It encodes CASSSGGLERSYEQYF. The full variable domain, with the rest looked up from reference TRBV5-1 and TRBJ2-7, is KAGVTQTPRYLIKTRGQQVTLSCSPISGHRSVSWYQQTPGQGLQFLFEYFSETQRNKGNFPGRFSGRQFSNSRSEMNVSTLELGDSALYLCASSSGGLERSYEQYFGPGTRLTVT.

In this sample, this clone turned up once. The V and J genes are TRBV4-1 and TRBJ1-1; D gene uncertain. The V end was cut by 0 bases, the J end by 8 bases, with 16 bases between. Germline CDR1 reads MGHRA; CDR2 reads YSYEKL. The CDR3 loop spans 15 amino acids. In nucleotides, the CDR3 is TGCGCCAGCAGCCAAGATCGCGACTTGGCAGTCGAAGCTTTCTTT. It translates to CASSQDRDLAVEAFF.

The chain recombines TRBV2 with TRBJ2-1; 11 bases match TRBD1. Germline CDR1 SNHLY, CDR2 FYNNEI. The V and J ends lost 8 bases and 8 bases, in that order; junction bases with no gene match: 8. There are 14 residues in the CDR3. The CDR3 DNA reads TGTGCCAGCCTGGGACAGGGGGTGGGCGATGAGCAGTTCTTC. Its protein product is CASLGQGVGDEQFF.

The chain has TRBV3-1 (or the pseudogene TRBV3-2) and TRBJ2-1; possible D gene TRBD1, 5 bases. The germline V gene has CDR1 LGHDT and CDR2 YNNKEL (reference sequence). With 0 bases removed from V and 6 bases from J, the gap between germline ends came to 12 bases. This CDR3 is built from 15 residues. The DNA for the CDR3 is TGTGCCAGCAGCCAAGATTTAAGGGGAAGCAATGAGCAGTTCTTC. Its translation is CASSQDLRGSNEQFF.

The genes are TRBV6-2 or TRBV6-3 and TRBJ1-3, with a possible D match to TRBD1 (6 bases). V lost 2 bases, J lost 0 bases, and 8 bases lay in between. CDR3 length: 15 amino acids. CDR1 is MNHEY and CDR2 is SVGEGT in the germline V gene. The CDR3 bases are TGTGCCAGCAGTTACGACAGGAGCTCTGGAAACACCATATATTTT. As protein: CASSYDRSSGNTIYF.

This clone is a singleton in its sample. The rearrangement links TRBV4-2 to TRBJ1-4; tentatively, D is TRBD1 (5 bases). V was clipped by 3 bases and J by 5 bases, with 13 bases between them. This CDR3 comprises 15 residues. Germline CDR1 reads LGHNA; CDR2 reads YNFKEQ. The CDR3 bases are TGTGCCAGCAGCCACGGCAGGGCTGGGAATGAAAAACTGTTTTTT. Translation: CASSHGRAGNEKLFF.

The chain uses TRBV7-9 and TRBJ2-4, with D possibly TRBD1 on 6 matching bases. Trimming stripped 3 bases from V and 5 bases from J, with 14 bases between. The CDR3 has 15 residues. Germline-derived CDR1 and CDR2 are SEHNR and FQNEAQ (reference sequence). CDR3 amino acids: CASSFMRGMENIQYF. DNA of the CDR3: TGTGCCAGCAGCTTCATGAGGGGGATGGAAAACATTCAGTACTTC.

CDR3 loop: CASSAGLLNTGELFF. CDR3 DNA: TGCGCCAGCAGTGCCGGACTCCTCAACACCGGGGAGCTGTTTTTT. The V call is TRBV10-1, the J call TRBJ2-2; a weak D match, TRBD2 (5 bases). The ends were cut back, 4 bases at V and 2 bases at J, with 11 bases in the middle. The CDR3 totals 15 residues. The germline V gene encodes CDR1 WNHNN and CDR2 SYGVQD (reference sequence).

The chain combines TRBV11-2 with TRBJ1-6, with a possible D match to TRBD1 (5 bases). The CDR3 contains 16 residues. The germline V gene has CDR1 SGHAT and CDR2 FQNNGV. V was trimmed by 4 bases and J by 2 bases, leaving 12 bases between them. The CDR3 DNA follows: TGTGCCAGCAGCTCTCCTCGGGGGACCTATAATTCACCCCTCCACTTT. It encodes CASSSPRGTYNSPLHF.

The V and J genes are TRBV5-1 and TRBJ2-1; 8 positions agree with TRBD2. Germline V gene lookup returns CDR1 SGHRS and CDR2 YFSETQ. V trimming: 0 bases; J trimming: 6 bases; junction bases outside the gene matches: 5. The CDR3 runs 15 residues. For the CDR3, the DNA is TGCGCCAGCAGCTTGGCGGCGGGAGGTGGCAATGAGCAGTTCTTC. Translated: CASSLAAGGGNEQFF.

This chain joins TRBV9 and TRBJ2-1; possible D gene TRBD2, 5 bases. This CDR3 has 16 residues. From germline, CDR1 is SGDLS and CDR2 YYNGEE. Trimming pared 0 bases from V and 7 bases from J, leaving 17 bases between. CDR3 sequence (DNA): TGTGCCAGCAGCGTAGCTGATGGGGTATCGGGGAATGAGCAGTTCTTC. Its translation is CASSVADGVSGNEQFF. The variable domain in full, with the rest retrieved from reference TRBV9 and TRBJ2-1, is DSGVTQTPKHLITATGQRVTLRCSPRSGDLSVYWYQQSLDQGLQFLIQYYNGEERAKGNILERFSAQQFPDLHSELNLSSLELGDSALYFCASSVADGVSGNEQFFGPGTRLTVL.

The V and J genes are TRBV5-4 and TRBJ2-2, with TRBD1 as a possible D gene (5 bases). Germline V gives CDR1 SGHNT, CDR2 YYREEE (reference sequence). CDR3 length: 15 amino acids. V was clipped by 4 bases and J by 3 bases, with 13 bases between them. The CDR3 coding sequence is TGTGCCAGCAGCCTCCAGGGTGTTGACACCGGGGAGCTGTTTTTT. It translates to CASSLQGVDTGELFF.